A selection of T cell receptor beta chains follows, all from one sample in a study of T cells in Graves' hyperthyroidism and ophthalmopathy. TCRdb independently ran MiXCR on the multiplex PCR reads; one entry per CDR3 protein. The sample carries 350,000 to 400,000 distinct CDR3 sequences, 14% to 15% recorded once. The sample comprised blood. All receptors come from a woman aged 25 to 45 with Graves' hyperthyroidism. Each CDR3 is given with its conserved first and last residue. The order of the fields is V gene, CDR3 length, clone size, D gene, J gene, CDR3 protein, CDR3 DNA. A D gene is named only where the DNA matches it firmly. A clone size is listed for some rows: how often the clone was seen (once, few, many), or a class if it is expanded.

v_gene: TRBV11-2
len: 15
abundance: many
d_gene: TRBD1
j_gene: TRBJ2-5
CDR3aa: CASSISGTGQETQYF
CDR3nt: TGTGCCAGCAGCATTTCCGGGACAGGCCAAGAGACCCAGTACTTC

v_gene: TRBV2
len: 16
abundance: many
d_gene: TRBD1
j_gene: TRBJ2-6
CDR3aa: CASSDQGAAGANVLTF
CDR3nt: TGTGCCAGCAGTGACCAGGGGGCTGCTGGGGCCAACGTCCTGACTTTC

v_gene: TRBV19
len: 17
abundance: few
d_gene: TRBD2
j_gene: TRBJ2-1
CDR3aa: CASSMTSGSSSYNEQFF
CDR3nt: TGTGCCAGTAGTATGACTAGCGGGAGTTCCTCCTACAATGAGCAGTTCTTC

v_gene: TRBV10-1
len: 14
abundance: few
d_gene: NA
j_gene: TRBJ2-7
CDR3aa: CASSEEPGAYEQYF
CDR3nt: TGCGCCAGCAGCGAGGAGCCAGGGGCTTACGAGCAGTACTTC

v_gene: TRBV5-6
len: 16
abundance: NA
d_gene: TRBD2
j_gene: TRBJ2-5
CDR3aa: CASSPSRREAQGTQYF
CDR3nt: TGTGCCAGCAGCCCCTCGCGGCGGGAGGCCCAGGGGACCCAGTACTTC

v_gene: TRBV6-2/TRBV6-3
len: 15
abundance: NA
d_gene: NA
j_gene: TRBJ1-5
CDR3aa: CASSLLDRLSQPQHF
CDR3nt: TGTGCCAGCAGCCTCCTAGACAGGTTGAGTCAGCCCCAGCATTTT

v_gene: TRBV28
len: 14
abundance: once
d_gene: TRBD2
j_gene: TRBJ2-5
CDR3aa: CASRSGRAGETQYF
CDR3nt: TGTGCCAGCCGTAGCGGGAGGGCCGGTGAGACCCAGTACTTC

v_gene: TRBV30
len: 17
abundance: many
d_gene: NA
j_gene: TRBJ2-7
CDR3aa: CAWIGALHGAAVYEQYF
CDR3nt: TGTGCCTGGATCGGGGCCCTCCACGGAGCGGCGGTATACGAGCAGTACTTC

v_gene: TRBV7-2
len: 15
abundance: many
d_gene: TRBD2
j_gene: TRBJ2-1
CDR3aa: CASSLRAGKVNEQFF
CDR3nt: TGTGCCAGCAGCCTTAGAGCGGGAAAGGTCAATGAGCAGTTCTTC

v_gene: TRBV18
len: 13
abundance: many
d_gene: NA
j_gene: TRBJ2-7
CDR3aa: CASSPPWGYEQYF
CDR3nt: TGTGCCAGCTCACCACCGTGGGGCTACGAGCAGTACTTC

v_gene: TRBV7-8
len: 15
abundance: many
d_gene: TRBD2
j_gene: TRBJ2-1
CDR3aa: CASSLGEGLGDEQFF
CDR3nt: TGTGCCAGCAGCCTCGGGGAGGGCCTTGGGGATGAGCAGTTCTTC

v_gene: TRBV27
len: 16
abundance: NA
d_gene: TRBD1
j_gene: TRBJ2-2
CDR3aa: CATSDSPGQGTGELFF
CDR3nt: TGTGCCACCAGTGATTCACCGGGACAGGGCACCGGGGAGCTGTTTTTT

v_gene: TRBV20-1
len: 15
abundance: few
d_gene: TRBD1
j_gene: TRBJ2-5
CDR3aa: CSAQVIGTDQETQYF
CDR3nt: TGCAGTGCCCAGGTTATAGGGACAGACCAAGAGACCCAGTACTTC

v_gene: TRBV2
len: 17
abundance: NA
d_gene: NA
j_gene: TRBJ1-5
CDR3aa: CASSGPGASLSNQPQHF
CDR3nt: TGTGCCAGCAGTGGACCGGGGGCTTCGTTGAGCAATCAGCCCCAGCATTTT

v_gene: TRBV28
len: 17
abundance: many
d_gene: NA
j_gene: TRBJ1-2
CDR3aa: CASRVLGREVANYGYTF
CDR3nt: TGTGCCAGCAGAGTCCTCGGGAGGGAGGTAGCCAACTATGGCTACACCTTC

v_gene: TRBV28
len: 15
abundance: many
d_gene: TRBD2
j_gene: TRBJ2-3
CDR3aa: CASTVSGRNTDTQYF
CDR3nt: TGTGCCAGCACCGTTAGCGGGAGAAACACAGATACGCAGTATTTT

v_gene: TRBV19
len: 15
abundance: once
d_gene: TRBD1
j_gene: TRBJ1-5
CDR3aa: CASSPGTGYNQPQHF
CDR3nt: TGTGCCAGTAGTCCGGGGACAGGGTACAATCAGCCCCAGCATTTT

v_gene: TRBV6-1
len: 13
abundance: many
d_gene: NA
j_gene: TRBJ1-2
CDR3aa: CASSEAGADGYTF
CDR3nt: TGTGCCAGCAGTGAAGCAGGGGCAGATGGCTACACCTTC

v_gene: TRBV20-1
len: 12
abundance: many
d_gene: NA
j_gene: TRBJ1-1
CDR3aa: CSARDRNTEAFF
CDR3nt: TGCAGTGCTAGGGACAGGAACACTGAAGCTTTCTTT

v_gene: TRBV2
len: 13
abundance: many
d_gene: NA
j_gene: TRBJ2-2
CDR3aa: CASSESEAGELFF
CDR3nt: TGTGCCAGCAGTGAGTCGGAGGCCGGGGAGCTGTTTTTT

v_gene: TRBV7-6
len: 16
abundance: many
d_gene: TRBD1
j_gene: TRBJ2-7
CDR3aa: CASSYGQGESSYEQYF
CDR3nt: TGTGCCAGCAGCTACGGACAGGGCGAAAGCTCCTACGAGCAGTACTTC

v_gene: TRBV10-3
len: 15
abundance: many
d_gene: NA
j_gene: TRBJ2-7
CDR3aa: CAIRAGGTSSYEQYF
CDR3nt: TGTGCCATCAGGGCAGGGGGGACTAGCTCCTACGAGCAGTACTTC

v_gene: TRBV2
len: 15
abundance: many
d_gene: NA
j_gene: TRBJ1-5
CDR3aa: CASSAPTGVVQPQHF
CDR3nt: TGTGCCAGCAGCGCCCCGACGGGAGTCGTCCAGCCCCAGCATTTT

v_gene: TRBV7-8
len: 13
abundance: NA
d_gene: NA
j_gene: TRBJ2-7
CDR3aa: CASSLGPAYEQCF
CDR3nt: TGTGCCAGCAGCTTAGGGCCAGCTTACGAGCAGTGCTTC

v_gene: TRBV7-9
len: 13
abundance: NA
d_gene: NA
j_gene: TRBJ2-7
CDR3aa: CASSLRETYEQYF
CDR3nt: TGTGCCAGCAGCTTAAGGGAAACCTACGAGCAGTACTTC

v_gene: TRBV9
len: 16
abundance: NA
d_gene: TRBD2
j_gene: TRBJ2-2
CDR3aa: CASSVVISGSGGELFF
CDR3nt: TGTGCCAGCAGCGTAGTGATTAGCGGGAGTGGCGGGGAGCTGTTTTTT

v_gene: TRBV9
len: 17
abundance: few
d_gene: TRBD2
j_gene: TRBJ2-1
CDR3aa: CASSVEWASGSYNEQFF
CDR3nt: TGTGCCAGCAGCGTAGAATGGGCTAGCGGCTCCTACAATGAGCAGTTCTTC

v_gene: TRBV5-1
len: 14
abundance: few
d_gene: TRBD2
j_gene: TRBJ2-1
CDR3aa: CASSLASGRDEQFF
CDR3nt: TGCGCCAGCAGCTTGGCCTCAGGGAGGGATGAGCAGTTCTTC

v_gene: TRBV20-1
len: 13
abundance: many
d_gene: NA
j_gene: TRBJ2-1
CDR3aa: CSAVEQLGGEQFF
CDR3nt: TGCAGTGCTGTTGAACAGTTGGGGGGTGAGCAGTTCTTC

v_gene: TRBV18
len: 13
abundance: few
d_gene: NA
j_gene: TRBJ1-2
CDR3aa: CASSPGPNYGYTF
CDR3nt: TGTGCCAGCTCACCGGGCCCTAACTATGGCTACACCTTC

v_gene: TRBV20-1
len: 12
abundance: few
d_gene: NA
j_gene: TRBJ2-2
CDR3aa: CSASSITGELFF
CDR3nt: TGCAGTGCTAGCTCGATCACCGGGGAGCTGTTTTTT

v_gene: TRBV3-1
len: 18
abundance: NA
d_gene: TRBD2
j_gene: TRBJ2-1
CDR3aa: CASSDVLILAGGNNEQFF
CDR3nt: TGTGCCAGCAGCGATGTCCTTATCCTAGCGGGAGGTAACAATGAGCAGTTCTTC

v_gene: TRBV6-1
len: 13
abundance: many
d_gene: NA
j_gene: TRBJ2-7
CDR3aa: CASSEAVSYEQYF
CDR3nt: TGTGCCAGCAGTGAAGCAGTCTCCTACGAGCAGTACTTC

v_gene: TRBV7-2
len: 13
abundance: NA
d_gene: NA
j_gene: TRBJ2-2
CDR3aa: CASRNFATGELFF
CDR3nt: TGTGCCAGCAGGAATTTCGCGACCGGGGAGCTGTTTTTT

v_gene: TRBV7-2
len: 16
abundance: NA
d_gene: NA
j_gene: TRBJ1-6
CDR3aa: CASSLDASSYNSPLHF
CDR3nt: TGTGCCAGCAGCTTAGATGCCAGCTCCTATAATTCACCCCTCCACTTT

v_gene: TRBV6-4
len: 14
abundance: few
d_gene: NA
j_gene: TRBJ2-5
CDR3aa: CASSDLLARETQYF
CDR3nt: TGTGCCAGCAGTGACTTGCTAGCCAGAGAGACCCAGTACTTC

v_gene: TRBV3-1
len: 15
abundance: many
d_gene: NA
j_gene: TRBJ1-1
CDR3aa: CASSQGSGAGTEAFF
CDR3nt: TGTGCCAGCAGCCAAGGGTCCGGAGCGGGTACTGAAGCTTTCTTT

v_gene: TRBV12-3/TRBV12-4
len: 13
abundance: few
d_gene: NA
j_gene: TRBJ2-7
CDR3aa: CASSLPQRYEQYF
CDR3nt: TGTGCCAGCAGTTTACCTCAGCGGTACGAGCAGTACTTC

v_gene: TRBV7-8
len: 16
abundance: few
d_gene: NA
j_gene: TRBJ2-2
CDR3aa: CASSSRSGQSTGELFF
CDR3nt: TGTGCCAGCAGCTCCCGGTCGGGACAAAGCACCGGGGAGCTGTTTTTT

v_gene: TRBV2
len: 14
abundance: NA
d_gene: NA
j_gene: TRBJ1-5
CDR3aa: CASSGPLPHQPQHF
CDR3nt: TGTGCCAGCAGTGGGCCTTTACCCCATCAGCCCCAGCATTTT

v_gene: TRBV5-1
len: 16
abundance: NA
d_gene: NA
j_gene: TRBJ1-2
CDR3aa: CASSSNRDAANYGYTF
CDR3nt: TGCGCCAGCAGCTCTAACCGGGACGCCGCTAACTATGGCTACACCTTC

v_gene: TRBV20-1
len: 15
abundance: many
d_gene: NA
j_gene: TRBJ1-2
CDR3aa: CSARDPQGTGGGYTF
CDR3nt: TGCAGTGCTAGAGATCCGCAGGGTACGGGTGGTGGCTACACCTTC

v_gene: TRBV19
len: 14
abundance: few
d_gene: NA
j_gene: TRBJ2-7
CDR3aa: CASSVDAGTYEQYF
CDR3nt: TGTGCCAGTAGTGTCGACGCTGGAACCTACGAGCAGTACTTC

v_gene: TRBV9
len: 13
abundance: few
d_gene: NA
j_gene: TRBJ1-4
CDR3aa: CASSVDVGEKLFF
CDR3nt: TGTGCCAGCAGCGTAGATGTTGGGGAAAAACTGTTTTTT

v_gene: TRBV12-3/TRBV12-4
len: 16
abundance: NA
d_gene: NA
j_gene: TRBJ1-2
CDR3aa: CASSGESGPVNYGYTF
CDR3nt: TGTGCCAGCAGCGGGGAATCAGGTCCGGTAAACTATGGCTACACCTTC

v_gene: TRBV7-6
len: 18
abundance: few
d_gene: NA
j_gene: TRBJ2-7
CDR3aa: CASSLESFGTPSSYEQYF
CDR3nt: TGTGCCAGCAGCTTAGAGTCGTTTGGGACACCGAGCTCCTACGAGCAGTACTTC

v_gene: TRBV9
len: 17
abundance: NA
d_gene: NA
j_gene: TRBJ2-6
CDR3aa: CASSVPKNRGGANVLTF
CDR3nt: TGTGCCAGCAGCGTCCCGAAAAACAGAGGGGGGGCCAACGTCCTGACTTTC

v_gene: TRBV5-4
len: 16
abundance: NA
d_gene: TRBD1
j_gene: TRBJ2-7
CDR3aa: CASSFTTGTGPREQYF
CDR3nt: TGTGCCAGCAGTTTTACAACCGGGACAGGGCCCCGCGAGCAGTACTTC

v_gene: TRBV3-1
len: 15
abundance: NA
d_gene: NA
j_gene: TRBJ2-1
CDR3aa: CASSLRGGLSNEQFF
CDR3nt: TGTGCCAGCAGCCTGAGGGGGGGGCTCTCCAATGAGCAGTTCTTC

v_gene: TRBV2
len: 12
abundance: many
d_gene: NA
j_gene: TRBJ1-6
CDR3aa: CASTRDQPPLHF
CDR3nt: TGTGCCAGCACCAGGGATCAGCCACCCCTCCACTTT

v_gene: TRBV7-9
len: 17
abundance: many
d_gene: TRBD1
j_gene: TRBJ2-3
CDR3aa: CASSLGTGGRGSDTQYF
CDR3nt: TGTGCCAGCAGCTTGGGAACAGGGGGCAGAGGATCCGATACGCAGTATTTT

v_gene: TRBV10-3
len: 15
abundance: few
d_gene: NA
j_gene: TRBJ2-5
CDR3aa: CAISWGARARETQYF
CDR3nt: TGTGCCATCTCCTGGGGGGCGCGGGCGCGGGAGACCCAGTACTTC